Below, 9 T cell receptor beta chains from the same sample are listed, as sequenced in a study of shared clonotypes between healthy human individuals. Clones were read by immunoSEQ multiplex PCR, and TCRdb kept only the in-frame ones, dropping some. The sample contains 560,000 or so clones, around 96% of which appear only once. CD45RO-negative CD8 cells positively selected for CCR7 made up the naive population, which excluded terminally differentiated effector memory CD45RA+ cells. Sequencing input: naive CD8+ T cells sorted from blood. These receptors were taken from a woman aged 25 to 39 in good health.

V gene TRBV5-4 combines with J gene TRBJ1-2; D might be TRBD1 (5 bases). The ends were cut back, 2 bases at V and 4 bases at J, with 15 bases in the middle. CDR3 size: 15 residues. CDR1 and CDR2 (germline): SGHNT, YYREEE (reference sequence). For the CDR3, the DNA is TGTGCCAGCAGCTTCGTTGGGGCGGACGGCTATGGCTACACCTTC. This encodes CASSFVGADGYGYTF.

V gene TRBV4-1 combines with J gene TRBJ2-5; weak D call: TRBD2 (6 bases). Germline CDR1 reads MGHRA; CDR2 reads YSYEKL. The CDR3 has 15 residues. Trimming took 7 bases from V and 1 from J, leaving 16 bases between them. The CDR3 region has the DNA TGCGCCAGCACCCTCCTGGCGGGATCCCAAGAGACCCAGTACTTC. This gives the protein CASTLLAGSQETQYF.

The chain employs TRBV13 and TRBJ2-7; 11 bases match TRBD2. Germline V lookup: CDR1 PRHDT, CDR2 FYEKMQ (reference sequence). This CDR3 has 16 residues. With 4 bases clipped from V and 7 bases from J, the junction kept 12 bases outside the gene matches. CDR3 in amino acids: CASSSPLAGGIGEQYF. CDR3 nucleotide sequence: TGTGCCAGCAGCTCACCGTTAGCGGGAGGGATAGGGGAGCAGTACTTC.

The chain couples TRBV4-1 to TRBJ1-1, with D tentatively TRBD1 (6 bases). The CDR3 is made up of 17 amino acids. Germline V CDR1 and CDR2: MGHRA, YSYEKL. Trimming removed 0 bases at V and 4 bases at J, with 18 bases between. CDR3 protein: CASSQDIRTVYGTEAFF. The CDR3 DNA is TGCGCCAGCAGCCAAGATATTAGGACAGTGTACGGCACTGAAGCTTTCTTT.

The chain couples TRBV4-1 to TRBJ2-7; D is uncertain. Trimming shortened V by 1 base and J by 1 base, and 14 bases separated the two germline ends. The germline V gene has CDR1 MGHRA and CDR2 YSYEKL. CDR3 length equals 16 residues. CDR3: CASSQGAAPPSYEQYF. The CDR3 DNA reads as TGCGCCAGCAGCCAAGGGGCCGCCCCCCCATCCTACGAGCAGTACTTC.

This chain joins TRBV7-9 and TRBJ2-1; 8 bases line up with TRBD2. From germline, CDR1 is SEHNR and CDR2 FQNEAQ (reference sequence). The CDR3 is made up of 13 amino acids. The V segment lost 6 bases and the J segment 6 bases; nucleotides outside the gene matches: 4. CDR3 amino acids: CASRGLEVNEQFF. CDR3 nucleotides: TGTGCCAGCAGGGGACTAGAGGTCAATGAGCAGTTCTTC.

The V and J genes are TRBV14 and TRBJ2-2; TRBD2 matches 8 bases. This CDR3 comprises 18 residues. Trimming cost V 5 bases and J 0 bases; bases outside gene matches: 11. Per germline, CDR1 SGHDN and CDR2 FVKESK. Here the CDR3 DNA reads TGTGCCAGCAGCGGAATAGCGGGACTAGGGTCGAACACCGGGGAGCTGTTTTTT. Its translation: CASSGIAGLGSNTGELFF.

As for this clone: Other DNA sequences in the same sample also yield this CDR3. The V and J genes are TRBV9 and TRBJ2-7, with 8 positions matching TRBD1. The J segment lost 5 bases and the V segment lost 3 bases, leaving 1 base of the junction unmatched. The CDR3 consists of 12 residues. Per the germline V gene, CDR1 is SGDLS and CDR2 is YYNGEE. This CDR3 reads CASSGQGNEQYF. In DNA form, the CDR3 reads TGTGCCAGCAGCGGACAGGGGAACGAGCAGTACTTC. Drawing the rest from reference TRBV9 and TRBJ2-7, the complete variable domain is DSGVTQTPKHLITATGQRVTLRCSPRSGDLSVYWYQQSLDQGLQFLIQYYNGEERAKGNILERFSAQQFPDLHSELNLSSLELGDSALYFCASSGQGNEQYFGPGTRLTVT.

The V and J genes are TRBV4-1 and TRBJ2-5, with D tentatively TRBD1 (5 bases). Germline lookup yields CDR1 MGHRA and CDR2 YSYEKL. The ends were cut back, 0 bases at V and 4 bases at J, with 15 bases in the middle. The CDR3 totals 16 residues. CDR3 in DNA: TGCGCCAGCAGCCAAGAGGGTCTGGGGCTTTCAGAGACCCAGTACTTC. This encodes CASSQEGLGLSETQYF.